These T cell receptor beta chains were read from a single sample in a study of shared clonotypes between healthy human individuals. Produced via immunoSEQ multiplex PCR; TCRdb's table is partial and in-frame only. The sample shows about 2 million clones, 85% to 95% of them seen only once. The sample was naive CD4+ T cells sorted from blood. These receptors were collected from a man aged 18 to 29 in good health. CDR3s include the opening cysteine and the closing phenylalanine or tryptophan. The D gene is left open where the match is weak. For some rows the clone size is stated as once, few or many, or as a class when expanded; others skip it.

d_call j_call clone_size cdr3_length v_call cdr3_nt cdr3_aa
- TRBJ1-6 - 15 TRBV30 TGTGCCTGGAGTGTACGACGACAGTCGGATTCACCCCTCCACTTT CAWSVRRQSDSPLHF
- TRBJ1-5 - 16 TRBV6-7 TGTGCCAGCAGTTGTTTCAATGCAGGGGCCGGTCAGCCCCAGCATTTT CASSCFNAGAGQPQHF
- TRBJ2-2 - 16 TRBV7-9 TGTGCCAGCAGCCCCCGGGCGGCGCGGGTACCCGGGGAGCTGTTTTTT CASSPRAARVPGELFF
TRBD1 TRBJ1-1 - 16 TRBV2 TGTGCCAGTCTAGTAGGACAGGGTAGATTTGGCACTGAAGCTTTCTTT CASLVGQGRFGTEAFF
- TRBJ2-7 - 14 TRBV6-5 TGTGCCAGCAGTCCCCGGACAGAGGGCTACGAGCAGTACTTC CASSPRTEGYEQYF
- TRBJ1-4 - 18 TRBV28 TGTGCCAGCAGCCAGGGCCGGCTTCGAGGTGCAACTAATGAAAAACTGTTTTTT CASSQGRLRGATNEKLFF
- TRBJ1-4 - 14 TRBV30 TGTGCCTGGAATAAAGGGCTGTCGGGTGAAAAACTGTTTTTT CAWNKGLSGEKLFF
TRBD1 TRBJ1-5 - 16 TRBV5-1 TGCGCCAGCAGCCCGGCTGTGGGACAGGGGTATCAGCCCCAGCATTTT CASSPAVGQGYQPQHF
TRBD1 TRBJ1-6 - 15 TRBV30 TGTGCCTGGAGTCAAGGACAGGGTCCCCATTCACCCCTCCACTTT CAWSQGQGPHSPLHF
- TRBJ2-2 - 14 TRBV14 TGTGCCAGCAGCCAAGAACAGGTAGCCGGGGAGCTGTTTTTT CASSQEQVAGELFF
- TRBJ2-7 - 16 TRBV4-2 TGTGCCAGCAGCCAAGTTCCACCGACAGGAACCTACGAGCAGTACTTC CASSQVPPTGTYEQYF
- TRBJ1-1 - 13 TRBV5-6 TGTGCCAGCAGCTTGAGGGGGAGGACTGAAGCTTTCTTT CASSLRGRTEAFF
- TRBJ1-2 - 12 TRBV18 TGTGCCAGCTCACAGGAGGTGGATGGCTACACCTTC CASSQEVDGYTF
- TRBJ2-5 - 12 TRBV28 TGTGCCAGCAAGGGTACTAGAGAGACCCAGTACTTC CASKGTRETQYF
- TRBJ1-6 - 15 TRBV30 TGTGCCTGGAGTGTACTACGGGGGGGCGATTCACCCCTCCACTTT CAWSVLRGGDSPLHF
- TRBJ2-3 - 14 TRBV6-6 TGTGCCAGCAGTTACGGGGCACTGGTCGATACGCAGTATTTT CASSYGALVDTQYF
- TRBJ1-4 - 15 TRBV9 TGTGCCAGCAGCGCTTCCCGGGGGGGCGATGAAAAACTGTTTTTT CASSASRGGDEKLFF
- TRBJ1-2 - 12 TRBV2 TGTGCCAGCAGTGAAGCGAACTATGGCTACACCTTC CASSEANYGYTF
- TRBJ1-2 - 15 TRBV28 TGTGCCAGCAGTTCCATGACAGGTACTAACTATGGCTACACCTTC CASSSMTGTNYGYTF
- TRBJ2-1 - 17 TRBV5-3 TGTGCCAGAAGCTTCACGACCAGGGAAACGATTAAAGATGAGCAGTTCTTC CARSFTTRETIKDEQFF
- TRBJ1-3 - 16 TRBV9 TGTGCCAGCAGCCCAATCCTGGGTGTTGCTGGAAACACCATATATTTT CASSPILGVAGNTIYF
- TRBJ2-1 - 14 TRBV5-3 TGTGCCAGAAGCTTCCCCAGATACTACAATGAGCAGTTCTTC CARSFPRYYNEQFF
- TRBJ2-7 - 15 TRBV7-2 TGTGCCAGCAGCAGAGACGTACAGGGAGGGGGCGAGCAGTACTTC CASSRDVQGGGEQYF
TRBD2 TRBJ2-3 - 15 TRBV7-9 TGTGCCAGCAGCTTTTCGGCGGGAGGGGTAGATACGCAGTATTTT CASSFSAGGVDTQYF
- TRBJ2-4 - 16 TRBV5-6 TGTGCCAGCAGCTTGCTTGAGGGGCGAGCCAAAAACATTCAGTACTTC CASSLLEGRAKNIQYF
- TRBJ1-1 - 16 TRBV18 TGTGCCAGCTCACCGAACTGGGGGGAGCAGAACACTGAAGCTTTCTTT CASSPNWGEQNTEAFF
TRBD1 TRBJ2-7 once 15 TRBV5-4 TGTGCCAGCAGCCCCAAGGACAGGGAACTTGAAGAGCAGTACTTC CASSPKDRELEEQYF
- TRBJ1-5 - 13 TRBV6-1 TGTGCCAGCAGTGAAAGTCAGTATCAGCCCCAGCATTTT CASSESQYQPQHF
TRBD1 TRBJ2-7 - 15 TRBV6-5 TGTGCCAGCAGTTACCTGGCACAGGGGGGCTACGAGCAGTACTTC CASSYLAQGGYEQYF
- TRBJ2-7 - 14 TRBV23-1 TGCGCCAGCAGTCCCTCGATTTGGGGCTACGAGCAGTACTTC CASSPSIWGYEQYF
- TRBJ1-6 - 14 TRBV5-4 TGTGCCAGCAGCTTTCAGGGCTCGAATTCACCCCTCCACTTT CASSFQGSNSPLHF
TRBD2 TRBJ2-3 - 13 TRBV19 TGTGCCACCCGCGGGGGTAGCACAGATACGCAGTATTTT CATRGGSTDTQYF
- TRBJ2-7 - 15 TRBV28 TGTGCCAGCAGTTTATTTAGAATTTCCTCCTACGAGCAGTACTTC CASSLFRISSYEQYF
TRBD2 TRBJ2-5 - 16 TRBV29-1 TGCAGCGTTGAAGGGACTCTAGCGGGAGACCAAGAGACCCAGTACTTC CSVEGTLAGDQETQYF
- TRBJ2-3 - 13 TRBV10-2 TGCGCCAGCAGGCCCGGAGCCACAGATACGCAGTATTTT CASRPGATDTQYF